Below, one TCR beta chain is given with its context. Antigen specificity is unknown. Germline V gene sequence: CDR1 LGHNA, CDR2 YSLEER. This CDR3 has 14 amino acids. The V gene lost 0 bases and the J gene lost 1 base, with 7 bases spanning the gap. The record originates from a study of T cell responses to AZD1222 COVID-19 vaccine. Repertoires were generated with immunoSEQ multiplex PCR, while TCRdb's copy carries only in-frame clones and drops some. The table has 100,000 or so clones, about 88% seen once. Overall study results and limits: Increases in Spike-specific TCR breadth and depth were seen after two AZD1222 doses. Among spike-specific TCRs, nearly half reportedly target unmutated variant regions.

V gene TRBV4-3 combines with J gene TRBJ2-7, with D perhaps assigned TRBD1 or TRBD2 (5 bases each). The sequence was collected from an adult in good health. The sample in question was peripheral blood, obtained on day 0 of AZD1222 vaccination. The CDR3 sequence: CASSQEGRSYEQYF. CDR3 sequence (DNA): TGCGCCAGCAGCCAAGAGGGACGGTCCTACGAGCAGTACTTC.